Listed here is a single T cell receptor (beta chain). The antigen is not known. Primers included in the PCR were 60 Vbeta and 13 Jbeta primers. Here immunoSEQ multiplex PCR was the method, and the copy in TCRdb shows in-frame clones only, minus some. Recorded for this sample: about 79,000 clones. Healthy bone marrow donors formed the donor group. This sample was included in a study of cytomegalovirus exposure and HLA in healthy donors. Findings and caveats of the study: A few CMV-associated chains proved CMV antigen-specific in vitro. Another analysis was done later, and it associated 15,000 or so TCR beta sequences with HLA alleles at 0.05 false discovery rate.

What was sequenced was PBMCs. The receptor was derived from a man between 25 and 39 years old in good health and CMV-seronegative.

CDR3 amino acids: CASSKSVAQPQHF. The CDR3 DNA follows: TGTGCCAGTAGTAAAAGCGTGGCTCAGCCCCAGCATTTT. The chain couples TRBV19 to TRBJ1-5, with D unresolved. Deletions cut 4 bases from V and 6 bases from J, with 10 bases between. Germline V gives CDR1 LNHDA, CDR2 SQIVND (reference sequence). This CDR3 region has 13 residues.